The next 2 T cell receptor beta chains were all read from a single sample in a study of shared clonotypes between healthy human individuals. The protocol was immunoSEQ multiplex PCR, while the TCRdb copy is restricted to in-frame clones and leaves out a portion. This table has approximately 2,300,000 clones, approximately 90% appearing once. The sample comprised naive CD4+ T cells from PBMCs. Subset in this sample: CD45RA+ positively selected. All receptors come from a man aged 18 to 30 in good health. Some clones in this sample may be carry-over from other donors' samples.

The chain joins TRBV5-6 to TRBJ2-5; 7 nucleotides match TRBD1. With V trimmed by 7 bases and J by 2 bases, 8 bases remained unmatched. The CDR3 has 14 amino acids. Germline CDR1 is SGHDT and CDR2 is YYEEEE. The CDR3 spells CASLEGDRQETQYF. CDR3 DNA sequence: TGTGCCAGCCTAGAAGGGGACAGACAAGAGACCCAGTACTTC.

The gene calls are TRBV18 and TRBJ2-1, with 7 bases that match TRBD1. The CDR3 has 16 amino acids. V lost 3 bases to trimming and J lost 0 bases; unmatched junction nucleotides: 5. Per the germline V gene, CDR1 is KGHSH and CDR2 is LQKENI. CDR3 sequence: CASSPTAGGSYNEQFF. The CDR3 DNA sequence: TGTGCCAGCTCACCGACGGCAGGGGGCTCCTACAATGAGCAGTTCTTC.